A single sample gave rise to the 6 T cell receptor beta chains below, sequenced in a study of blood T cell repertoires in COVID-19. Libraries were prepared by immunoSEQ multiplex PCR; TCRdb keeps only in-frame clonotypes and omits some of them. The sample records approximately 170,000 clones, roughly 84% being singletons. Sequenced material: peripheral blood. The receptors were sampled from a man older than 75 with COVID-19, enrolled during active disease.

The J gene is TRBJ2-5, the V gene TRBV5-6, with D possibly matching TRBD1 (6 bases). The CDR3 extends over 16 amino acids. V shed 4 bases and J shed 2 bases, with 18 bases lying between them. CDR1 is SGHDT, CDR2 YYEEEE, per germline. The CDR3 here is CASSRIPRGSQETQYF. For the CDR3, the DNA is TGTGCCAGCAGCCGAATCCCTAGGGGGTCTCAAGAGACCCAGTACTTC.

The rearrangement uses TRBV28 and TRBJ2-1; 9 bases match TRBD1. The V and J ends lost 4 bases and 5 bases, in that order; junction bases with no gene match: 3. Looked up from germline, CDR1 is MDHEN and CDR2 is SYDVKM. The CDR3 sequence is 14 residues long. The DNA of the CDR3 is TGTGCCAGCAGTTGGGACAGGGTCGACAATGAGCAGTTCTTC. Its translation: CASSWDRVDNEQFF.

The rearrangement uses TRBV5-6 and TRBJ1-5; no reliable D call. The germline gives CDR1 SGHDT, CDR2 YYEEEE. This CDR3 spans 15 amino acids. V was cut by 1 base and J by 2 bases, with 10 bases left in between. CDR3 loop: CASSLRQAGNQPQHF. The DNA for the CDR3 is TGTGCCAGCAGCTTGAGGCAGGCCGGCAATCAGCCCCAGCATTTT.

This clone was observed a single time. The V call is TRBV10-3, the J call TRBJ2-5; TRBD1 matches at 7 bases. Per germline, CDR1 ENHRY and CDR2 SYGVKD. The CDR3 spans 14 residues. The trim removed 3 bases at V and 5 bases at J, leaving 6 bases unmatched. Here the CDR3 DNA reads TGTGCCATCAGTGACCACAGGGGCCCCGAGACCCAGTACTTC. Translating it yields CAISDHRGPETQYF.

The chain has TRBV7-9 and TRBJ1-5, with TRBD1 matching over 7 bases. The CDR3 runs to 17 residues. Trimming removed 5 bases from V and 4 bases from J; junction bases left unmatched: 14. Germline lookup yields CDR1 SEHNR and CDR2 FQNEAQ (reference sequence). CDR3 sequence (DNA): TGTGCCAGCAGCCCTTACTCCGGGACAGAGGAGAATCAGCCCCAGCATTTT. This gives the protein CASSPYSGTEENQPQHF.

The V and J genes are TRBV19 and TRBJ2-2; possibly TRBD2 for D (7 bases). The CDR3 covers 14 residues. Deletions cut 8 bases from V and 5 bases from J, with 15 bases between. From germline, CDR1 is LNHDA and CDR2 SQIVND (reference sequence). Written as DNA, the CDR3 is TGTGCCAGTGCCCTAAGGGGGGGAACCGGGGAGCTGTTTTTT. This codes for CASALRGGTGELFF. Using reference TRBV19 and TRBJ2-2 for the parts outside the CDR3, the full variable domain is DGGITQSPKYLFRKEGQNVTLSCEQNLNHDAMYWYRQDPGQGLRLIYYSQIVNDFQKGDIAEGYSVSREKKESFPLTVTSAQKNPTAFYLCASALRGGTGELFFGEGSRLTVL.